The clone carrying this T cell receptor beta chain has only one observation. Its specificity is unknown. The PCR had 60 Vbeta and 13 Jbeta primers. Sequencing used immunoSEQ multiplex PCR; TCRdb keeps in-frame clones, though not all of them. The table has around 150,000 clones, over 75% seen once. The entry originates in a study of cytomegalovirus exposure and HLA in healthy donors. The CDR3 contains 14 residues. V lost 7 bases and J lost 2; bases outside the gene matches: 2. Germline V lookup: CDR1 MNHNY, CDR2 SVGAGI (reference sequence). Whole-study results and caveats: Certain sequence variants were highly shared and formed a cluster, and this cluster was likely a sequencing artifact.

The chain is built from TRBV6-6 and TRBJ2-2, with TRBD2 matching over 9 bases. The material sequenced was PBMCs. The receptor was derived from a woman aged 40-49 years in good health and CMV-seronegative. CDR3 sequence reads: CASTLAGNTGELFF. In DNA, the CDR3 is TGTGCCAGCACTCTAGCGGGAAACACCGGGGAGCTGTTTTTT.